This T cell receptor beta chain comes out of a study of tumor-infiltrating lymphocytes in primary liver carcinoma. The authors made TCR beta cDNA from roughly 480 ng total RNA with a constant-region primer. Generation of the TCR beta libraries relied on three nested multiplex PCR rounds using slightly modified ARM-PCR. Researchers ran the first two PCR rounds for ten to eleven cycles each with TRBV1-TRBV30 forward primers and a C-beta reverse primer. TCRdb reanalysed the multiplex PCR reads using MiXCR and keeps one entry per CDR3 protein. The sample includes some 110,000 distinct CDR3 sequences, 60% to 75% of them seen just once. J was trimmed by 4 bases and V by 2 bases; bases with no gene match: 6. CDR3 length: 15 amino acids. CDR1 MDHEN and CDR2 SYDVKM come from the germline V gene. The study co-extracted DNA and RNA from around 18-30 mg of unsorted bulk tissue.

The gene calls are TRBV28 and TRBJ1-2; 8 bases fit TRBD1. Sequenced material: liver tumor tissue from sampling region 3. Subset reported: tumor region T3, left-lateral pole. This sequence was found in a woman aged 55-70 years with primary liver carcinoma and hepatitis B virus infection. The DNA for the CDR3 is TGTGCCAGCAGTTTAGCGGACAGGGTCTCCTATGGCTACACCTTC. This translates into CASSLADRVSYGYTF.